These 24 T cell receptor beta chains came from one sample sequenced in a study of T-cell reconstitution after alpha-beta-depleted transplantation in children. Unique molecular identifiers featured in how the TCRbeta library was prepared. TCRdb re-analysed the PCR reads in MiXCR, keeping a single row per CDR3 protein. The profile shows about 230,000 distinct CDR3 sequences, 12% of them singletons. Specimen: PBMCs from the stem cell graft donor, collected from the stem cell graft. All receptors come from a human donor who donated a stem cell graft to a child with acute lymphoblastic leukemia.

This clonotype was seen repeatedly, ten times or more. The CDR3 loop reads CASSGEGKWETQYF. The DNA of the CDR3 is TGCGCCAGCAGCGGCGAGGGGAAATGGGAGACCCAGTACTTC. The V call is TRBV5-1, the J call TRBJ2-5; D may be TRBD1 or TRBD2 (5 bases each). In germline, CDR1 is SGHRS, CDR2 YFSETQ. V was trimmed by 4 bases and J by 5 bases, leaving 15 bases between them. The CDR3 sequence is 14 residues long.

This clonotype was counted at least ten times. This rearrangement joins TRBV6-5 to TRBJ2-2, with no clear D. The ends were cut back, 2 bases at V and 1 base at J, with 11 bases in the middle. The CDR3 has 16 residues. CDR1 and CDR2 from the germline V gene are MNHEY and SVGAGI. CDR3 nucleotides: TGTGCCAGCAGTTACAGGTCCGGCAGGAACACCGGGGAGCTGTTTTTT. It codes for CASSYRSGRNTGELFF.

This clonotype has at least ten counts. The genes are TRBV20-1 and TRBJ2-7; D gene unclear. V dropped 3 bases and J dropped 7 bases, with 7 bases sitting between them. Germline values: CDR1 DFQATT, CDR2 SNEGSKA (reference sequence). The CDR3 has 10 residues. The CDR3 is CSASLREQYF. The DNA for the CDR3 is TGCAGTGCTAGTCTCCGGGAGCAGTACTTC.

This clonotype was counted many times. The chain has TRBV28 and TRBJ2-7; TRBD2 might be the D (6 bases). The germline CDR1 and CDR2 sequences are MDHEN and SYDVKM. Between the trimmed V and J ends, which lost 5 bases and 3 bases, there was a span of 17 bases. The CDR3 is 15 residues long. CDR3 in amino acids: CASSPLGSGSYEQYF. The CDR3 DNA sequence: TGTGCCAGCAGTCCCCTGGGTAGCGGCAGCTACGAGCAGTACTTC. Based on the CDR3 plus reference TRBV28 and TRBJ2-7, the full variable domain is DVKVTQSSRYLVKRTGEKVFLECVQDMDHENMFWYRQDPGLGLRLIYFSYDVKMKEKGDIPEGYSVSREKKERFSLILESASTNQTSMYLCASSPLGSGSYEQYFGPGTRLTVT.

Many counts were recorded for this clonotype. The V gene is TRBV5-5, the J gene TRBJ1-6; 7 positions agree with TRBD1. The V gene end was trimmed by 4 bases and the J gene end by 7 bases; junction bases not matched to a gene: 8. There are 15 residues in the CDR3. Germline V gives CDR1 SGHKS, CDR2 YYEKEE (reference sequence). CDR3 protein: CASSPRQGRNSPLHF. CDR3 DNA sequence: TGTGCCAGCAGCCCCCGACAGGGCCGGAATTCACCCCTCCACTTT.

This clonotype was seen many times. V and J are TRBV5-1 and TRBJ2-5; 9 bases agree with TRBD1. The CDR3 runs to 15 residues. Germline lookup yields CDR1 SGHRS and CDR2 YFSETQ. V dropped 4 bases and J dropped 2; count of bases not matched to a gene: 6. CDR3: CASSAWGQGQETQYF. CDR3 nucleotide sequence: TGCGCCAGCAGCGCGTGGGGACAGGGACAAGAGACCCAGTACTTC.

This clonotype was counted at least ten times. The chain combines TRBV28 with TRBJ2-3; 7 nucleotides agree with TRBD1. V gave up 3 bases and J gave up 0 bases; unmatched junction bases: 3. The V gene's germline CDR1 is MDHEN and CDR2 SYDVKM. This CDR3 has 15 amino acids. The DNA of the CDR3 is TGTGCCAGCAGTTTCACAGGGGCGAGCACAGATACGCAGTATTTT. It encodes CASSFTGASTDTQYF.

The genes are TRBV28 and TRBJ2-7, with D maybe TRBD1 (5 bases). V was clipped by 6 bases and J by 5 bases, with 23 bases between them. The CDR3 is 16 residues long. Germline V gene data show CDR1 as MDHEN and CDR2 as SYDVKM. The CDR3 coding sequence is TGTGCCAGCAGCCTACCAGGGCCCCCCTCGGACAACGAGCAGTACTTC. Its protein is CASSLPGPPSDNEQYF. Together with reference TRBV28 and TRBJ2-7, the CDR3 gives the full variable domain: DVKVTQSSRYLVKRTGEKVFLECVQDMDHENMFWYRQDPGLGLRLIYFSYDVKMKEKGDIPEGYSVSREKKERFSLILESASTNQTSMYLCASSLPGPPSDNEQYFGPGTRLTVT.

This clonotype was seen more than once but under ten times. This rearrangement joins TRBV7-2 to TRBJ2-3; 11 nucleotides agree with TRBD1. Germline V CDR1 and CDR2: SGHTA, FQGNSA. The CDR3 has 13 amino acids. V trimming: 10 bases; J trimming: 6 bases; junction bases outside the gene matches: 6. This CDR3 is CATRTGGGDTQYF. The DNA of the CDR3 is TGTGCCACCCGGACAGGGGGCGGGGATACGCAGTATTTT.

The sample holds many counts of this clonotype. This chain uses TRBV7-9 with TRBJ2-5, with a weak D call TRBD1 (5 bases). Looked up from germline, CDR1 is SEHNR and CDR2 is FQNEAQ (reference sequence). The CDR3 loop spans 14 amino acids. Trimming removed 5 bases at V and 5 bases at J, with 15 bases between. The CDR3 sequence: CASSPRQPPETQYF. CDR3 sequence (DNA): TGTGCCAGCAGCCCTCGACAGCCTCCCGAGACCCAGTACTTC. Complete variable domain (other parts from reference TRBV7-9 and TRBJ2-5): DTGVSQNPRHKITKRGQNVTFRCDPISEHNRLYWYRQTLGQGPEFLTYFQNEAQLEKSRLLSDRFSAERPKGSFSTLEIQRTEQGDSAMYLCASSPRQPPETQYFGPGTRLLVL.

This clonotype came up many times. The CDR3 DNA follows: TGTGCCAGCAGCTTACGAGGGGCTAAGGCTTTCTTT. This sequence encodes CASSLRGAKAFF. The chain recombines TRBV7-2 with TRBJ1-1; a weak D match, TRBD1 (5 bases). The V end was cut by 2 bases, the J end by 11 bases, with 12 bases between. CDR1 is SGHTA and CDR2 is FQGNSA in the germline V gene. This CDR3 is 12 amino acids long.

In this sample, this clonotype turned up a few times. CDR3: CASSRGVDRLWTNEKLFF. The CDR3 bases are TGTGCCAGCAGCAGGGGGGTGGACAGACTTTGGACTAATGAAAAACTGTTTTTT. The chain couples TRBV21-1 to TRBJ1-4; the table's TRBD1 call for D was not verified on the DNA. TRBV21-1 is termed a pseudogene. This CDR3 is 18 amino acids long.

This chain links TRBV15 with TRBJ2-7; 10 nucleotides align to TRBD1. The length of the CDR3 is 15 residues. V gave up 0 bases and J gave up 3 bases; unmatched junction bases: 2. CDR1 is LNHNV and CDR2 is YYDKDF in the germline V gene (reference sequence). The CDR3, as DNA: TGTGCCACCAGCAGAGACCGGACAGGGGGCTACGAGCAGTACTTC. Translated, it gives CATSRDRTGGYEQYF.

This clonotype occurred many times. The chain has TRBV12-3 or TRBV12-4 and TRBJ2-1; D possibly corresponds to TRBD2 (5 bases). There are 13 residues in the CDR3. Trimming took 10 bases from V and 8 from J, leaving 18 bases between them. Written as DNA, the CDR3 is TGTGCCACAACGGGTTCCGGGCGGGATGAGCAGTTCTTC. Protein product: CATTGSGRDEQFF.

This clonotype was counted many times. The chain combines TRBV2 with TRBJ2-2; D is undetermined. Germline CDR1 and CDR2: SNHLY and FYNNEI. The CDR3 consists of 15 residues. V lost 8 bases and J 0 bases, leaving 13 bases between the germline ends. The CDR3 DNA follows: TGTGCCAGCTCCGCCCAGAACGCGAACACCGGGGAGCTGTTTTTT. This sequence encodes CASSAQNANTGELFF. Full variable domain (outside the CDR3, taken from reference TRBV2 and TRBJ2-2): EPEVTQTPSHQVTQMGQEVILRCVPISNHLYFYWYRQILGQKVEFLVSFYNNEISEKSEIFDDQFSVERPDGSNFTLKIRSTKLEDSAMYFCASSAQNANTGELFFGEGSRLTVL.

Of note for this clonotype: This may be a read error: a much more frequent sequence differs by one nucleotide. The V call is TRBV6-2 or TRBV6-3, the J call TRBJ1-2, with 7 positions matching TRBD1. The CDR3 is 17 residues long. Germline V gene lookup returns CDR1 MNHEY and CDR2 SVGEGT. DNA of the CDR3: TGTGCCAGCAGCCCTCCGGGACAGCAATACAGACCTTTTGGCGACACCTTC. Residues: CASSPPGQQYRPFGDTF.

This clonotype came up many times. V is TRBV12-3 or TRBV12-4 and J is TRBJ2-1; tentatively, D is TRBD2 (6 bases). The CDR3 is 15 amino acids. Trimming left V 5 bases short and J 8 bases short, with 19 bases between. The DNA for the CDR3 is TGTGCCAGCAGTATAGGTGGACTACTTCCCGATGAGCAGTTCTTC. Translation: CASSIGGLLPDEQFF.

This clonotype is medium-sized. V usage is TRBV5-1 and J usage is TRBJ1-5; D gene unclear. Germline loops: CDR1 SGHRS, CDR2 YFSETQ. V lost 0 bases, J lost 4 bases, and 11 bases lay in between. The CDR3 extends over 15 amino acids. The CDR3 nucleotides are TGCGCCAGCAGCTTGGATGGGGTCCCGAATCAGCCCCAGCATTTT. Translation: CASSLDGVPNQPQHF. Together with reference TRBV5-1 and TRBJ1-5, the CDR3 gives the full variable domain: KAGVTQTPRYLIKTRGQQVTLSCSPISGHRSVSWYQQTPGQGLQFLFEYFSETQRNKGNFPGRFSGRQFSNSRSEMNVSTLELGDSALYLCASSLDGVPNQPQHFGDGTRLSIL.

This clonotype has at least ten counts. The gene calls are TRBV12-3 or TRBV12-4 and TRBJ2-2; maybe TRBD1 (7 bases). The V end was cut by 10 bases, the J end by 6 bases, with 21 bases between. This CDR3 has 15 residues. The CDR3 sequence is CATGATGNLPGELFF. The CDR3 nucleotides are TGTGCCACGGGGGCGACAGGGAACCTTCCCGGGGAGCTGTTTTTT.

This clonotype appeared many times. This sequence joins TRBV7-2 and TRBJ1-6, with D possibly TRBD1 on 5 matching bases. This CDR3 is 15 amino acids long. V lost 5 bases to trimming and J lost 9 bases, with 17 bases between them. The germline gives CDR1 SGHTA, CDR2 FQGNSA. CDR3 protein: CASSLPGFRSSPLHF. DNA for the CDR3: TGTGCCAGCAGCCTGCCAGGGTTCCGGAGTTCACCCCTCCACTTT.

This clonotype has at least ten counts. The rearrangement uses TRBV10-3 and TRBJ1-5; no clear D gene. Germline V CDR1 and CDR2: ENHRY, SYGVKD. Trimming left V 4 bases short and J 4 bases short, with 5 bases between. The CDR3 length is 12 residues. Here the CDR3 DNA reads TGTGCCATCAGTGCTGGAAATCAGCCCCAGCATTTT. As protein: CAISAGNQPQHF.

Ten or more counts support this clonotype. This chain connects TRBV4-2 to TRBJ1-4; unclear D gene. CDR3 size: 15 residues. The V gene's germline CDR1 is LGHNA and CDR2 YNFKEQ. V was cut by 0 bases and J by 8 bases, with 13 bases left in between. CDR3 DNA sequence: TGTGCCAGCAGCCAAGATCGGGGAGGCGGCGAAAAACTGTTTTTT. Protein: CASSQDRGGGEKLFF.

This clonotype has just a few counts. The genes are TRBV15 and TRBJ1-2; tentative D call: TRBD1 (5 bases). Germline V gene sequence: CDR1 LNHNV, CDR2 YYDKDF (reference sequence). The CDR3 contains 16 residues. V was shortened by 0 bases and J by 8 bases, with 19 bases between the two germline ends. CDR3 sequence reads: CATSRDLVGASRGYTF. The DNA of the CDR3 is TGTGCCACCAGCAGAGATCTCGTAGGGGCCAGTAGGGGCTACACCTTC.

This clonotype has ten or more counts. The genes are TRBV7-9 and TRBJ2-7; D is tentatively TRBD1 or TRBD2 (5 bases each). This CDR3 is built from 15 residues. Between the trimmed V and J ends, which lost 1 base and 9 bases, there was a span of 19 bases. Germline lookup yields CDR1 SEHNR and CDR2 FQNEAQ (reference sequence). The CDR3 region is CASSLGWDGSPGQYF. CDR3 DNA sequence: TGTGCCAGCAGCTTAGGTTGGGACGGATCCCCGGGGCAGTACTTC.